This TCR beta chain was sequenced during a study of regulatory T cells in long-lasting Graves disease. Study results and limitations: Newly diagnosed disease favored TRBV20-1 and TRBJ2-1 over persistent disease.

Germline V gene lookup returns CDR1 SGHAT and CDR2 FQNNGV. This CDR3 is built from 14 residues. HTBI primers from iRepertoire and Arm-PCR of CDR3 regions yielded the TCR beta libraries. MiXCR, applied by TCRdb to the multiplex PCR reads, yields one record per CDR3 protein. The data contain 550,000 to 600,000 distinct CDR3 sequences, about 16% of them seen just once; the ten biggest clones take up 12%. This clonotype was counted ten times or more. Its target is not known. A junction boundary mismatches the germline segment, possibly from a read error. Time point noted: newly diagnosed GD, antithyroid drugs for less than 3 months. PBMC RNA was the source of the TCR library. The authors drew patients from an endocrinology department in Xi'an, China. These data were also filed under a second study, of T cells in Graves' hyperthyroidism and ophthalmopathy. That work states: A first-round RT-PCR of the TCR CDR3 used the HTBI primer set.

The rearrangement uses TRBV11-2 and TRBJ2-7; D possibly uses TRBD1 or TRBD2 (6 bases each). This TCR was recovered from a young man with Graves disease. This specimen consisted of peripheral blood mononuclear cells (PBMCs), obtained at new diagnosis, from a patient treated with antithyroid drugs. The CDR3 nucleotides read TGTGCCAGCAGTTTAGGGGGGTTGATCTACGAGCAGTACTTC. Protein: CASSLGGLIYEQYF.